This TCR beta chain was identified during a study of PD-1 blockade in classical Hodgkin lymphoma (dated by TCRdb to 2018 to 2020). Concerning the study at large: Nivolumab dosing was 3 mg/kg intravenously every 2 weeks, continuing until either disease progression or unacceptable toxicity. The study used TCR beta sequencing and CyTOF to define a peripheral blood immune signature of response to PD-1 blockade in classical Hodgkin lymphoma.

The investigation overall reported the following: Among trial patients, those achieving complete response had baseline diversity similar to that of newly diagnosed patients, while diversity was significantly lower in partial responders and progressors. Baseline TCR diversity was reported to be lower in newly diagnosed patients than in healthy donors and to be lower still in relapsed/refractory patients. Patients starting nivolumab less than 1 year after ASCT had lower diversity and were excluded from later analyses to avoid confounding by immune reconstitution. By C4D1, a significant rise was seen in CD4+ TCR diversity but not in CD8+ TCR diversity (p=0.0027 vs p=0.16), and the rise was most apparent among complete responders (p=0.02). The study covered only a single clinical trial cohort, and the causes of the repertoire differences, possibly disease activity or prior therapy, were still not defined.

For this clone: Its recognized antigen is unknown. No clone much larger than this one lies a single base away; base qualities are absent.

The time point label corresponds to: cycle 1 day 1 (C1D1), immediately before nivolumab initiation. Relapse after autologous stem cell transplantation had occurred in all trial patients, and cohorts A, B and C were distinguished by prior brentuximab vedotin exposure. CD8+ T cells were purified from thawed PBMCs by magnetic negative selection with a Miltenyi CD8+ T cell isolation kit. The trial cohort was composed of roughly 60 patients with relapsed/refractory classical Hodgkin lymphoma, for whom complete response, partial response or progressive disease was recorded as best overall response. In the multi-cohort phase II CheckMate 205 trial, trial patients received single-agent nivolumab. Best overall response was determined by an independent review committee according to the 2007 International Working Group response criteria. Trial PBMCs were collected immediately before nivolumab initiation (C1D1) and during therapy at cycle 2 day 1 and cycle 4 day 1. After peripheral blood was drawn into 8 mL Vacutainer Cell Preparation Tubes, PBMCs were isolated by centrifugation and then cryopreserved. Purified CD4+ and CD8+ fractions were prepared only for cases in which an additional PBMC sample was available. Magnetically labelled cells were removed on LS columns in a quadroMACS separator, and the flow-through was collected as the purified fraction.

The Qiagen DNeasy kit was used to extract genomic DNA both from unsorted PBMCs and from the negatively selected CD4+ and CD8+ fractions. TCR beta CDR3 regions were subjected to amplification by immunoSEQ multiplex PCR with primers that anneal to V and J segments. A synthetic immune receptor repertoire was used to minimize amplification bias, and remaining bias was computationally removed after sequencing. The study's own analysis went as follows. Repertoire diversity was quantified as the Shannon entropy index using custom Python scripts. Unsorted, CD4+ and CD8+ repertoires were analyzed separately, except for combined analyses in which CD4+ and CD8+ sequences were merged in silico. Clonal expansion was defined as at least a 2-fold frequency increase after treatment relative to C1D1, with a pseudocount of 0.5 for undetected baseline clones. Singleton clones were defined as clones with 0 or 1 copy at C1D1, and non-singleton clones were defined as clones with 2 or more copies. By matching protein sequences in sorted samples from the same patient, clones expanded in unsorted samples were annotated as CD4+, CD8+ or unknown. Diversity changes from C1D1 to C4D1 were tested in paired samples using Wilcoxon tests. TCRdb retrieved this table from immuneACCESS and kept in-frame rearrangements only. Not all clones are present; in checked studies, unresolved V genes account for under half, and no reason is known for the remainder. V, J and clone size reflect that table, while D and trimming were determined from the DNA. Recorded for this sample are about 27,000 clones; around 90% of them occurred a single time. Around 6.7% of the sample lies in the top ten.

The germline V gene (reference sequence) supplies CDR1 MNHEY and CDR2 SMNVEV. From its cysteine to its phenylalanine, the CDR3 spans 13 amino acids. Solely the CDR3 DNA is kept, with 39 bases framed from the first base. V trim: 3 bases; J trim: 9 bases; unmatched bases: 5. The sample in question was CD8+ T cells from blood, obtained at baseline. This receptor chain uses TRBV27 and TRBJ2-1, and 7 bases in between align with TRBD1. The sequence was collected from a human donor with classical Hodgkin lymphoma. The CDR3 region has the sequence CASSFKGAGEQFF. The sequenced DNA is TGTGCCAGCAGTTTCAAGGGGGCGGGTGAGCAGTTCTTC.